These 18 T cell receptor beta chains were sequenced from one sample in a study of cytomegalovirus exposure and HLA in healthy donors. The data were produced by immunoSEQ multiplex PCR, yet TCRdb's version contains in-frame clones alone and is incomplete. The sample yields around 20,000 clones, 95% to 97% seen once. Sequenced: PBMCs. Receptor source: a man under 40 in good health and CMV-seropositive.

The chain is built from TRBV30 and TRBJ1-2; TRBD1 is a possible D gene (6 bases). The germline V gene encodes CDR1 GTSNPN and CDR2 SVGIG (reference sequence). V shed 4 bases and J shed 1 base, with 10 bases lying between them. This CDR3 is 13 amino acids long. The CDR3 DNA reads TGTGCCTGGAACAGGGCCATTAACTATGGCTACACCTTC. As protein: CAWNRAINYGYTF. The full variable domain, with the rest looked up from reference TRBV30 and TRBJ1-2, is SQTIHQWPATLVQPVGSPLSLECTVEGTSNPNLYWYRQAAGRGLQLLFYSVGIGQISSEVPQNLSASRPQDRQFILSSKKLLLSDSGFYLCAWNRAINYGYTFGSGTRLTVV.

The CDR3 here is CASSFRGVTGELFF. CDR3 DNA: TGTGCCAGCAGCTTCAGGGGGGTCACCGGGGAGCTGTTTTTT. The chain uses TRBV14 and TRBJ2-2, with D possibly being TRBD1 (7 bases). CDR1 is SGHDN and CDR2 is FVKESK in the germline V gene. V lost 5 bases, J lost 4 bases, and 11 bases lay in between. CDR3 length equals 14 residues. Full variable domain (remainder filled in from reference TRBV14 and TRBJ2-2): EAGVTQFPSHSVIEKGQTVTLRCDPISGHDNLYWYRRVMGKEIKFLLHFVKESKQDESGMPNNRFLAERTGGTYSTLKVQPAELEDSGVYFCASSFRGVTGELFFGEGSRLTVL.

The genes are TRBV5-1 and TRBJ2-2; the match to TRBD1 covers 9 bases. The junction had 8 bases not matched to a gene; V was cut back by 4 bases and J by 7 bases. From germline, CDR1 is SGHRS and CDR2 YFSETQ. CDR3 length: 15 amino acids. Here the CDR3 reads CASSPRQGVVGELFF. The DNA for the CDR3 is TGCGCCAGCAGCCCGAGACAGGGGGTGGTCGGGGAGCTGTTTTTT.

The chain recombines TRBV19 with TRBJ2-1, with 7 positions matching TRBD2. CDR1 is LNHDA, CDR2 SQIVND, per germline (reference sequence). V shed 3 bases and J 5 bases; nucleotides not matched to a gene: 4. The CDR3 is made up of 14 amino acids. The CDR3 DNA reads TGTGCCAGTAGTATGGAGCGGGGTGACAATGAGCAGTTCTTC. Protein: CASSMERGDNEQFF.

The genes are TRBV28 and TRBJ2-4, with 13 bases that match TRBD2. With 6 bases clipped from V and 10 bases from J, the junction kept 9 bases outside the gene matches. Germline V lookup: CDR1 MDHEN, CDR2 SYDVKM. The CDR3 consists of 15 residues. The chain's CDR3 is CASSPIGLAGEIQYF. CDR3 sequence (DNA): TGTGCCAGCAGCCCTATCGGACTAGCGGGAGAAATTCAGTACTTC.

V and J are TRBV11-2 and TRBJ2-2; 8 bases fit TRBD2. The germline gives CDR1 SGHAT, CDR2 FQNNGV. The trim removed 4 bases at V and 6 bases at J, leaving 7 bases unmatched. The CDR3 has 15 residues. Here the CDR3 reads CASSSTGGWSGELFF. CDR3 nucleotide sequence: TGTGCCAGCAGCTCCACGGGAGGGTGGTCCGGGGAGCTGTTTTTT.

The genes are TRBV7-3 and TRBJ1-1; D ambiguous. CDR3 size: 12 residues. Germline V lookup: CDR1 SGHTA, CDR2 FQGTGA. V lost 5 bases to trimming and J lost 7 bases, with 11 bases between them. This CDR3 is CASSLFTVEAFF. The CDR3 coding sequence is TGTGCCAGCAGCCTATTCACAGTTGAAGCTTTCTTT.

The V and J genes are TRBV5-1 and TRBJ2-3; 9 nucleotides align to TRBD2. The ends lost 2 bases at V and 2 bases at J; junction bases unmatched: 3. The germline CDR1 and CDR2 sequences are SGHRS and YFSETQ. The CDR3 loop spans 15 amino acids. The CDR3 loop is CASSFSSGNTDTQYF. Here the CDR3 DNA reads TGCGCCAGCAGCTTTTCTAGCGGGAACACAGATACGCAGTATTTT.

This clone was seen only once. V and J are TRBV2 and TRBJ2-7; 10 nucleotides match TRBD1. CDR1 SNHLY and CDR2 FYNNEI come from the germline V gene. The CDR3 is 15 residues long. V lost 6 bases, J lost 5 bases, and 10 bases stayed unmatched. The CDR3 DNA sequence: TGTGCCAGCAGAAAAAAATCCGGGACAGGGGACGAGCAGTACTTC. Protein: CASRKKSGTGDEQYF.

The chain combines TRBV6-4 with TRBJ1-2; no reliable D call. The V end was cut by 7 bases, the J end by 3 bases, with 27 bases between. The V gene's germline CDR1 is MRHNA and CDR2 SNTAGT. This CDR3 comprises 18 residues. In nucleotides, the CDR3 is TGTGCCAGCAATATTGGCCCTTTTCCAGAAGACGGGGACTATGGCTACACCTTC. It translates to CASNIGPFPEDGDYGYTF.

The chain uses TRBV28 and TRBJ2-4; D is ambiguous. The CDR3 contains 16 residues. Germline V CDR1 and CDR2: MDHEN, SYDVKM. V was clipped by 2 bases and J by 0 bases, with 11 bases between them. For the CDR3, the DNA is TGTGCCAGCAGTTTACCACAGCCGCTAGCCAAAAACATTCAGTACTTC. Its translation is CASSLPQPLAKNIQYF.

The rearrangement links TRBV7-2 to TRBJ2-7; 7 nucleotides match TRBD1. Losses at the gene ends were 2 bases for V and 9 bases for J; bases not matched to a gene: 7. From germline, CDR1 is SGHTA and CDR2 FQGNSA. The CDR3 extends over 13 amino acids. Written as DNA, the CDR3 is TGTGCCAGCAGCTTAAGGTGGGACAGCGGGCAGTACTTC. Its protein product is CASSLRWDSGQYF.

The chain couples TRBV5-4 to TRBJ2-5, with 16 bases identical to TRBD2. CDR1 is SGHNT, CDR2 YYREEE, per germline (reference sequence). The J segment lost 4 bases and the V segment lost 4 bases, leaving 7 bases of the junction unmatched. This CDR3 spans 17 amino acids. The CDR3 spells CASSEGTSGRASETQYF. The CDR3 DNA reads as TGTGCCAGCAGCGAAGGGACTAGCGGGAGGGCCTCAGAGACCCAGTACTTC.

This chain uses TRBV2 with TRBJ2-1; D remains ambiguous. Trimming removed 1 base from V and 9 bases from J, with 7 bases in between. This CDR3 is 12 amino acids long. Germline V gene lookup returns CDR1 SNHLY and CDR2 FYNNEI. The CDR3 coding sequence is TGTGCCAGCAGTGAAGGGCCGGGTGAGCAGTTCTTC. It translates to CASSEGPGEQFF.

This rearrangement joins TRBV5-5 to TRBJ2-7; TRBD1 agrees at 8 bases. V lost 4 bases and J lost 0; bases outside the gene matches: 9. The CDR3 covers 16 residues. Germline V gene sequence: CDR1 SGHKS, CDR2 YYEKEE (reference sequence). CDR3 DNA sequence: TGTGCCAGCAGCCCGCTGGGACAGGCTGTCTCCTACGAGCAGTACTTC. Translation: CASSPLGQAVSYEQYF.

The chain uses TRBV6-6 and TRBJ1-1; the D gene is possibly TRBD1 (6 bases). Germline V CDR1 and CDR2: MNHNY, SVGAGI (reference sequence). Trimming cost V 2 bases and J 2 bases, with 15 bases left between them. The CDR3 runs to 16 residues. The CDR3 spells CASSYTAGVGNTEAFF. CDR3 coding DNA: TGTGCCAGCAGTTACACCGCAGGGGTCGGCAACACTGAAGCTTTCTTT.

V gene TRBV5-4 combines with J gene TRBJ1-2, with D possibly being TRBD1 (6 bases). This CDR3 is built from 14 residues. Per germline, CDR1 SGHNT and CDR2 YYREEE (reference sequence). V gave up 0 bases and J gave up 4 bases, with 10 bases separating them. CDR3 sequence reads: CASSLAQGTYGYTF. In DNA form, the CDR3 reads TGTGCCAGCAGCTTGGCTCAGGGGACCTATGGCTACACCTTC.

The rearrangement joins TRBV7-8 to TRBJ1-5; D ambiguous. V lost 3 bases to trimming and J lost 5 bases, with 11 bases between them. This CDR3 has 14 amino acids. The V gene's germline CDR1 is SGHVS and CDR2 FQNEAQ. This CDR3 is CASSFLGRDQPQHF. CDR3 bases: TGTGCCAGCAGCTTTCTGGGTCGGGATCAGCCCCAGCATTTT.